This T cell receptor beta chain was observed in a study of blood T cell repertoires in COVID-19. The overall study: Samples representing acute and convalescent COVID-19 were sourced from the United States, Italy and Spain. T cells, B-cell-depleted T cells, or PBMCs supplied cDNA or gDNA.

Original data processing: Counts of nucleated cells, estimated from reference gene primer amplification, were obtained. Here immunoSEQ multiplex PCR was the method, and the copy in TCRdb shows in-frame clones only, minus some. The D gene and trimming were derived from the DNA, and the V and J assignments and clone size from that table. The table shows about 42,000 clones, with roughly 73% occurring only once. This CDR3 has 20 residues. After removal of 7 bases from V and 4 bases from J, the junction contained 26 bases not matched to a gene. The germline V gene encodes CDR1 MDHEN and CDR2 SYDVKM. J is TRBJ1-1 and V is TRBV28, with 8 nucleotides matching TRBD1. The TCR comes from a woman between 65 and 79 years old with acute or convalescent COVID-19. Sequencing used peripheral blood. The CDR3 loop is CASIAGIVRDRWLWGTEAFF. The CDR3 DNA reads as TGTGCCAGCATCGCCGGGATCGTACGGGACAGGTGGCTGTGGGGCACTGAAGCTTTCTTT.